This passage covers 8 T cell receptor beta chains from one sample sequenced in a study of blood T cell repertoires in COVID-19. The method was immunoSEQ multiplex PCR; TCRdb's version includes in-frame clones alone and lacks a portion of them. The data contain 110,000 to 150,000 clones, 85% of them singletons. Sequencing was performed on peripheral blood. Receptors originate from a man aged 50-59 years with acute or convalescent COVID-19.

The chain carries TRBV12-3 or TRBV12-4 and TRBJ2-5, with a possible D match to TRBD1 (5 bases). Trimming removed 11 bases at V and 4 bases at J, with 14 bases between. CDR3 size: 12 residues. The CDR3: CASRREGETQYF. Written as DNA, the CDR3 is TGTGCCTCCCGCAGGGAAGGAGAGACCCAGTACTTC.

V gene TRBV13 combines with J gene TRBJ2-6; 7 nucleotides match TRBD1. The J segment lost 0 bases and the V segment lost 3 bases, leaving 2 bases of the junction unmatched. The CDR3 consists of 16 residues. Germline CDR1 reads PRHDT; CDR2 reads FYEKMQ (reference sequence). The CDR3 region has the DNA TGTGCCAGCAGCTTGACAGGGTCCTCTGGGGCCAACGTCCTGACTTTC. It specifies CASSLTGSSGANVLTF.

This clone was counted a single time. This chain links TRBV3-1 (or the pseudogene TRBV3-2) with TRBJ2-7; tentatively, D is TRBD1 (5 bases). The CDR3 runs 13 residues. With 2 bases removed from V and 0 bases from J, the gap between germline ends came to 5 bases. CDR1 and CDR2 from the germline V gene are LGHDT and YNNKEL (reference sequence). DNA for the CDR3: TGTGCCAGCAGCCAACAGGGCTCCTACGAGCAGTACTTC. This encodes CASSQQGSYEQYF.

This chain links TRBV7-9 with TRBJ1-1; D remains unclear. Trimming stripped 5 bases from V and 2 bases from J, with 9 bases between. Germline values: CDR1 SEHNR, CDR2 FQNEAQ (reference sequence). The CDR3 runs 13 residues. This CDR3 reads CASSPPLNTEAFF. CDR3 sequence (DNA): TGTGCCAGCAGCCCTCCCCTTAACACTGAAGCTTTCTTT. Based on the CDR3 plus reference TRBV7-9 and TRBJ1-1, the full variable domain is DTGVSQNPRHKITKRGQNVTFRCDPISEHNRLYWYRQTLGQGPEFLTYFQNEAQLEKSRLLSDRFSAERPKGSFSTLEIQRTEQGDSAMYLCASSPPLNTEAFFGQGTRLTVV.

This clone was found a few times. V gene TRBV30 combines with J gene TRBJ2-6; D unresolved. The CDR3 is 14 residues long. Trimming stripped 1 base from V and 0 bases from J, with 4 bases between. Per the germline V gene, CDR1 is GTSNPN and CDR2 is SVGIG (reference sequence). The CDR3 sequence is CAWSELSGANVLTF. In DNA, the CDR3 is TGTGCCTGGAGTGAACTCTCTGGGGCCAACGTCCTGACTTTC.

The chain carries TRBV9 and TRBJ2-5; D may be TRBD2 (5 bases). Germline CDR1 SGDLS, CDR2 YYNGEE. Trimming shortened V by 2 bases and J by 5 bases, and 10 bases separated the two germline ends. The CDR3 loop spans 13 amino acids. The CDR3 coding sequence is TGTGCCAGCAGCGTGCGGGTTTCGGAGACCCAGTACTTC. Its translation is CASSVRVSETQYF.

This chain uses TRBV4-1 with TRBJ1-1, with 8 positions matching TRBD1. V dropped 0 bases and J dropped 3; count of bases not matched to a gene: 6. There are 16 residues in the CDR3. Germline V CDR1 and CDR2: MGHRA, YSYEKL. This chain's CDR3 is CASSQDQDRADTEAFF. In DNA, the CDR3 is TGCGCCAGCAGCCAAGATCAGGACAGGGCGGACACTGAAGCTTTCTTT.

The chain carries TRBV6-1 and TRBJ1-2; D unclear. This CDR3 comprises 14 residues. V lost 0 bases and J 4 bases, leaving 9 bases between the germline ends. CDR1 and CDR2 (germline): MNHNS, SASEGT. The CDR3 sequence is CASSEAHGLYGYTF. The CDR3 DNA reads TGTGCCAGCAGTGAAGCTCACGGACTCTATGGCTACACCTTC.